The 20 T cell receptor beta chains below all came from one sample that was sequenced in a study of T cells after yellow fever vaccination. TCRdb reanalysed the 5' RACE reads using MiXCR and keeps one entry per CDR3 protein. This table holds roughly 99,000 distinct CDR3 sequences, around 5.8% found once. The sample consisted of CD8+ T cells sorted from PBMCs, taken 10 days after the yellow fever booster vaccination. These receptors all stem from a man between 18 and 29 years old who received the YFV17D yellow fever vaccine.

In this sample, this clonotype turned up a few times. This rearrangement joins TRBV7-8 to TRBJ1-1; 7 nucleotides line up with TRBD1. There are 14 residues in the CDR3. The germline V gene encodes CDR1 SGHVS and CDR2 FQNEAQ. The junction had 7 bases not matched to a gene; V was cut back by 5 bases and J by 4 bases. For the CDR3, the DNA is TGTGCCAGCAGCCCAGACAGGGAGGGCACTGAAGCTTTCTTT. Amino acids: CASSPDREGTEAFF.

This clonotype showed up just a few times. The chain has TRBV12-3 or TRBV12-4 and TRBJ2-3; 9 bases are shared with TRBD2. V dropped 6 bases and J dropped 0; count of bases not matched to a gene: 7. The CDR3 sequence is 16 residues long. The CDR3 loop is CASSLILAGSTDTQYF. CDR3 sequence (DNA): TGTGCCAGCAGCCTGATTCTAGCGGGGAGCACAGATACGCAGTATTTT.

The CDR3 region is CASSRPGTSGTGELFF. The CDR3 DNA reads as TGTGCCAGCAGCAGGCCCGGGACTAGCGGAACCGGGGAGCTGTTTTTT. The rearrangement joins TRBV11-2 to TRBJ2-2, with TRBD2 identical over 11 bases. The ends lost 5 bases at V and 5 bases at J; junction bases unmatched: 7. Germline CDR1 and CDR2: SGHAT and FQNNGV. There are 16 residues in the CDR3.

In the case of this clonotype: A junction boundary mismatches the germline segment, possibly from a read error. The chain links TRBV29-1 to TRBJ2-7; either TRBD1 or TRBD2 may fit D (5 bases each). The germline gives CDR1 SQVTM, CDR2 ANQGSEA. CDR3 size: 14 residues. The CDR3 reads CSVEGTVGSYEQYF. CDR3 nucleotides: TGCAGCGTGGAAGGGACGGTCGGGTCCTACGAGCAGTACTTC.

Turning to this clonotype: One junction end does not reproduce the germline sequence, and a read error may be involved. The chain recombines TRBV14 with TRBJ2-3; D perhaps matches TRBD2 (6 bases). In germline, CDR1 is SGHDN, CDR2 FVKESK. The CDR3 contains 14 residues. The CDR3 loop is CASSSTRPTDTHYF. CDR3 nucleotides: TGTGCCAGCAGCTCGACTAGACCCACAGATACGCATTATTTT.

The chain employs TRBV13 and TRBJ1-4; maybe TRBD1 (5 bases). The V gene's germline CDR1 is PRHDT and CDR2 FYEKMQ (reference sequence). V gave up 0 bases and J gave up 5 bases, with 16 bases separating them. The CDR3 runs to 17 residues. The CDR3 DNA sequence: TGTGCCAGCAGCTTAGGCCAAAGGGGACGGAGAAATGAAAAACTGTTTTTT. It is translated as CASSLGQRGRRNEKLFF.

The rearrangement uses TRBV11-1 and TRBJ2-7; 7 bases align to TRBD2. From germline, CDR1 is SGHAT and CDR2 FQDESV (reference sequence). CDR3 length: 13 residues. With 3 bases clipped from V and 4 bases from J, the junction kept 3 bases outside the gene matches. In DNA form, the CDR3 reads TGTGCCAGCAGCTTTCTAGCGGTATACGAGCAGTACTTC. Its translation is CASSFLAVYEQYF.

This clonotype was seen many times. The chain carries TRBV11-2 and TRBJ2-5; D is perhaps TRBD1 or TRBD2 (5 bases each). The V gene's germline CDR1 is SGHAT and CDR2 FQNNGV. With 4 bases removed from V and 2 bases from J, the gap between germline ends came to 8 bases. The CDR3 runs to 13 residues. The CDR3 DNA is TGTGCCAGCAGCTGGGGACGGCAAGAGACCCAGTACTTC. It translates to CASSWGRQETQYF. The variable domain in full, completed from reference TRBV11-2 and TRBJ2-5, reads EAGVAQSPRYKIIEKRQSVAFWCNPISGHATLYWYQQILGQGPKLLIQFQNNGVVDDSQLPKDRFSAERLKGVDSTLKIQPAKLEDSAVYLCASSWGRQETQYFGPGTRLLVL.

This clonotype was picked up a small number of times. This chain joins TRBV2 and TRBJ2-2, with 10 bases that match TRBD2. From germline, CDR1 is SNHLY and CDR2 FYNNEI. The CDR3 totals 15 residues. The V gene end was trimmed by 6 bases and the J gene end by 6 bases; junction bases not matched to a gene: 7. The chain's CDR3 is CASRKGLAWAGELFF. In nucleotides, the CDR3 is TGTGCCAGCAGGAAGGGACTAGCGTGGGCCGGGGAGCTGTTTTTT.

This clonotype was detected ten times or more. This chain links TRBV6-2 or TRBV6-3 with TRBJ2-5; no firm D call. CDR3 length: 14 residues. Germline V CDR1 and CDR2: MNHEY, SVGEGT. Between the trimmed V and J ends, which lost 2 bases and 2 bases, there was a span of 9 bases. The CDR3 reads CASSYGSHQETQYF. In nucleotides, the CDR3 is TGTGCCAGCAGTTACGGGTCTCATCAAGAGACCCAGTACTTC.

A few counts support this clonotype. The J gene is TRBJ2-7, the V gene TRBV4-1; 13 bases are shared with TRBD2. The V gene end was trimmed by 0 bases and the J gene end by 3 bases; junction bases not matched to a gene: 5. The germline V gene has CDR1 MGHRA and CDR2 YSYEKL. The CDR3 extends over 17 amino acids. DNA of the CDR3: TGCGCCAGCAGCCAAGATTTCGGACTAGCGGGGGACTACGAGCAGTACTTC. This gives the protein CASSQDFGLAGDYEQYF.

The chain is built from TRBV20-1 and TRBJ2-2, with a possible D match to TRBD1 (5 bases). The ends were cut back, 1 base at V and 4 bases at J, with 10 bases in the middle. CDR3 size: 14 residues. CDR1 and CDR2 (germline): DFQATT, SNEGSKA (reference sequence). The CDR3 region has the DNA TGCAGTGCTAGAGTTAGCAGGGTCACCGGGGAGCTGTTTTTT. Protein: CSARVSRVTGELFF.

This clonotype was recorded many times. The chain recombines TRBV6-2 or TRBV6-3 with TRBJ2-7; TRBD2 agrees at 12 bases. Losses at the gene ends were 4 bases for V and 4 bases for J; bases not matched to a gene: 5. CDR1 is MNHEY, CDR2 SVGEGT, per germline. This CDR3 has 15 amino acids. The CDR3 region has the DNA TGTGCCAGCAGTTCCGGACTAGCGGGGCCTTACGAGCAGTACTTC. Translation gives CASSSGLAGPYEQYF.

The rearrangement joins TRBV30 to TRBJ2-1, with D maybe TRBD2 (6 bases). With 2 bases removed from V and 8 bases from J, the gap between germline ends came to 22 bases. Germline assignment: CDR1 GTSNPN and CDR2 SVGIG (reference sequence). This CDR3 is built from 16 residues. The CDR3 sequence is CAWSFLAPGDSHEQFF. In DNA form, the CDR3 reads TGTGCCTGGAGTTTCCTAGCCCCGGGGGATTCTCATGAGCAGTTCTTC.

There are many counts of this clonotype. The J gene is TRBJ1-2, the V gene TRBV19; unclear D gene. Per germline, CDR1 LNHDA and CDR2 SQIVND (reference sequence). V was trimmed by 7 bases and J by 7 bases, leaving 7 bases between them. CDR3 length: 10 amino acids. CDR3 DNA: TGTGCCAGTAAGGGAGGTGGCTACACCTTC. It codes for CASKGGGYTF.

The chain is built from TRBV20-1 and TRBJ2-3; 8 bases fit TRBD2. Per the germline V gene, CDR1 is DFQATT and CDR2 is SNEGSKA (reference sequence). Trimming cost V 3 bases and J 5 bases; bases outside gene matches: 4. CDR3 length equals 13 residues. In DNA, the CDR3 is TGCAGTGCTAGCCAGCGGGGGTTAGATACGCAGTATTTT. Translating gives CSASQRGLDTQYF.

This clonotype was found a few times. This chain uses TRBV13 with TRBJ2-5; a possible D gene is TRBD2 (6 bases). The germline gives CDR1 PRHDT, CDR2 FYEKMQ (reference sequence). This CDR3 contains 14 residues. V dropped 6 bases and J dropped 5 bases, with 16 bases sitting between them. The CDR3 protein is CASSPGEDEETQYF. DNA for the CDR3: TGTGCCAGCAGTCCGGGGGAAGACGAGGAGACCCAGTACTTC.

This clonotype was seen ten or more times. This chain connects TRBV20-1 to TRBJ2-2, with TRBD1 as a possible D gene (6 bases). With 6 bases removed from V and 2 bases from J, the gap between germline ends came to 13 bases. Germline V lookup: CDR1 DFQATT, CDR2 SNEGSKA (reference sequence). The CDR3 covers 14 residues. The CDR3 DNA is TGCAGTGCCGCCGGGACAACTAACACCGGGGAGCTGTTTTTT. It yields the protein CSAAGTTNTGELFF.

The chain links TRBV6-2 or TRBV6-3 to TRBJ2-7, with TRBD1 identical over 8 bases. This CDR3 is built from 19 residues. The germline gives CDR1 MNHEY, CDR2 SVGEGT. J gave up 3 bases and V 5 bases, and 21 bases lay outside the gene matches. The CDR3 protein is CASSRGTGLWPSAYYEQYV. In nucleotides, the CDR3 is TGTGCCAGCAGTCGGGGGACAGGACTGTGGCCTAGCGCTTACTACGAGCAGTACGTC.

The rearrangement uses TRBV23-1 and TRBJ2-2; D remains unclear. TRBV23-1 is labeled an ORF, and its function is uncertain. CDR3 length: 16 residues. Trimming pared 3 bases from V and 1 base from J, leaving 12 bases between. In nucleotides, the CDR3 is TGCGCCAGCAGTCAGGTGGAGTTGGGGAACACCGGGGAGCTGTTTTTT. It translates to CASSQVELGNTGELFF.